Shown below are 30 T cell receptor beta chains from a single sample sequenced in a study of glioma-infiltrating T cells after dendritic cell vaccination. The assay was immunoSEQ multiplex PCR, and TCRdb's table has in-frame clones only and misses some. The table lists nearly 85,000 clones, 70% to 90% of them singletons. This sample comprised blood, obtained before dendritic cell vaccination. These receptors were taken from a human donor with glioblastoma.

The gene calls are TRBV10-2 and TRBJ2-5; D may be TRBD1 (5 bases). This CDR3 comprises 14 residues. The ends were cut back, 6 bases at V and 2 bases at J, with 13 bases in the middle. Germline CDR1 and CDR2: WSHSY and SAAADI. This CDR3 reads CASRLQDAQETQYF. CDR3 DNA sequence: TGCGCCAGCAGGTTACAGGACGCTCAAGAGACCCAGTACTTC.

The chain couples TRBV30 to TRBJ2-5, with 7 bases fitting TRBD1. This CDR3 spans 14 amino acids. The J segment lost 2 bases and the V segment lost 5 bases, leaving 8 bases of the junction unmatched. Germline loops: CDR1 GTSNPN, CDR2 SVGIG (reference sequence). The CDR3 region is CAWDIQGSQETQYF. The CDR3 DNA follows: TGTGCCTGGGATATACAGGGGTCGCAAGAGACCCAGTACTTC.

This chain connects TRBV19 to TRBJ2-2; 8 positions match TRBD1. This CDR3 comprises 14 residues. The germline V gene has CDR1 LNHDA and CDR2 SQIVND (reference sequence). The ends lost 11 bases at V and 0 bases at J; junction bases unmatched: 5. The CDR3 nucleotides are TGTGCCGTCCAGGGACAGGCGAACACCGGGGAGCTGTTTTTT. It translates to CAVQGQANTGELFF.

The chain combines TRBV11-3 with TRBJ2-1, with D perhaps TRBD2 (6 bases). The CDR3 loop spans 17 amino acids. The V gene lost 3 bases and the J gene lost 0 bases, with 15 bases spanning the gap. Germline V gene sequence: CDR1 SGHNT, CDR2 YENEEA. This CDR3 is CASSFRHSGLSYNEQFF. The CDR3 DNA is TGTGCCAGCAGCTTCAGGCACAGCGGGCTCTCCTACAATGAGCAGTTCTTC.

The chain employs TRBV6-5 and TRBJ2-2; TRBD1 is a possible D gene (6 bases). V dropped 6 bases and J dropped 1 base, with 12 bases sitting between them. The CDR3 contains 15 residues. Per the germline V gene, CDR1 is MNHEY and CDR2 is SVGAGI. CDR3 DNA sequence: TGTGCCAGCAGAACGACGACAGGGAACACCGGGGAGCTGTTTTTT. Amino acids: CASRTTTGNTGELFF.

The rearrangement links TRBV6-1 to TRBJ2-2; D gene uncertain. There are 14 residues in the CDR3. Germline CDR1 MNHNS, CDR2 SASEGT. V shed 6 bases and J shed 0 bases, with 8 bases lying between them. The CDR3 DNA is TGTGCCAGCAGCGAGACAACGAACACCGGGGAGCTGTTTTTT. It specifies CASSETTNTGELFF.

The CDR3 here is CASSHSSETQYF. The CDR3 nucleotides read TGTGCCAGCAGCCACTCGTCAGAGACCCAGTACTTC. The genes are TRBV27 and TRBJ2-5; no definite D call. Germline CDR1 and CDR2: MNHEY and SMNVEV (reference sequence). The ends were cut back, 6 bases at V and 4 bases at J, with 9 bases in the middle. The CDR3 sequence is 12 residues long.

Details on this clone: Other nucleotide sequences in the sample specify the same CDR3. The chain combines TRBV2 with TRBJ1-1; 9 nucleotides line up with TRBD1. Germline CDR1 SNHLY, CDR2 FYNNEI. The V gene end was trimmed by 6 bases and the J gene end by 2 bases; junction bases not matched to a gene: 4. This CDR3 is built from 14 residues. The CDR3 region is CASSPGQGNTEAFF. The CDR3 DNA reads TGTGCCAGCAGCCCGGGACAGGGCAACACTGAAGCTTTCTTT.

The sample holds a few counts of this clone. The chain is built from TRBV28 and TRBJ1-2; D not certain. V was cut by 1 base and J by 4 bases, with 13 bases left in between. This CDR3 has 15 residues. Germline lookup yields CDR1 MDHEN and CDR2 SYDVKM. CDR3 loop: CASSLYSPYRYGYTF. The CDR3 nucleotides are TGTGCCAGCAGTTTATACAGTCCCTATCGCTATGGCTACACCTTC.

The CDR3 sequence: CSVLEGRGAFF. CDR3 bases: TGCAGCGTATTGGAGGGGAGAGGAGCTTTCTTT. This sequence joins TRBV29-1 and TRBJ1-1, with D possibly matching TRBD1 (5 bases). This CDR3 region has 11 residues. Germline CDR1 SQVTM, CDR2 ANQGSEA. V was cut by 6 bases and J by 10 bases, with 15 bases left in between. The full variable domain, rest sourced from reference TRBV29-1 and TRBJ1-1, is SAVISQKPSRDICQRGTSLTIQCQVDSQVTMMFWYRQQPGQSLTLIATANQGSEATYESGFVIDKFPISRPNLTFSTLTVSNMSPEDSSIYLCSVLEGRGAFFGQGTRLTVV.

This chain joins TRBV15 and TRBJ2-1, with D possibly being TRBD2 (5 bases). This CDR3 region has 15 residues. The germline V and J ends were trimmed by 1 base and 1 base, with 8 bases remaining between them. CDR1 is LNHNV and CDR2 is YYDKDF in the germline V gene (reference sequence). CDR3: CATSRVQRSYNEQFF. CDR3 nucleotides: TGTGCCACCAGCAGAGTCCAGCGGTCCTACAATGAGCAGTTCTTC.

The chain couples TRBV28 to TRBJ1-5, with a tentative D call TRBD1 (6 bases). Trimming shortened V by 2 bases and J by 1 base, and 9 bases separated the two germline ends. The CDR3 runs to 15 residues. CDR1 MDHEN and CDR2 SYDVKM come from the germline V gene. CDR3 residues: CASSLGDMSNQPQHF. The CDR3 DNA follows: TGTGCCAGCAGTTTAGGGGACATGAGCAATCAGCCCCAGCATTTT.

This rearrangement joins TRBV25-1 to TRBJ1-3, with TRBD1 as a possible D gene (5 bases). The V and J ends lost 2 bases and 6 bases respectively, with 11 bases between them. The CDR3 has 14 amino acids. In germline, CDR1 is MGHDK, CDR2 SYGVNS. The CDR3 sequence: CASSEPGSANTIYF. DNA of the CDR3: TGTGCCAGCAGTGAACCAGGGTCGGCAAACACCATATATTTT.

V and J are TRBV5-4 and TRBJ2-5, with TRBD1 matching 8 bases. Trimming took 3 bases from V and 1 from J; bases not matched to a gene: 2. The CDR3 consists of 14 residues. CDR1 is SGHNT, CDR2 YYREEE, per germline (reference sequence). DNA of the CDR3: TGTGCCAGCAGCTGGACAGGGCGCCAAGAGACCCAGTACTTC. It is translated as CASSWTGRQETQYF.

As concerns this clone: A read error may produce the germline difference seen at one junction end. The V gene is TRBV10-3, the J gene TRBJ2-7; D is perhaps TRBD1 (6 bases). The CDR3 contains 15 residues. The germline CDR1 and CDR2 sequences are ENHRY and SYGVKD. As DNA, the CDR3 is TGTGCCATCAGTGAGTTTGCGGACAGCTCCTCCGAGCAGTACTTC. This gives the protein CAISEFADSSSEQYF.

This chain uses TRBV13 with TRBJ2-5; 7 bases are a match to TRBD1. V was clipped by 5 bases and J by 4 bases; unmatched bases: 7. Germline V CDR1 and CDR2: PRHDT, FYEKMQ (reference sequence). The CDR3 length is 14 residues. CDR3 coding DNA: TGTGCCAGCAGCCTTAACAGGGGCTTAGAGACCCAGTACTTC. Translation: CASSLNRGLETQYF. Combining the CDR3 with reference TRBV13 and TRBJ2-5 gives the whole variable domain AAGVIQSPRHLIKEKRETATLKCYPIPRHDTVYWYQQGPGQDPQFLISFYEKMQSDKGSIPDRFSAQQFSDYHSELNMSSLELGDSALYFCASSLNRGLETQYFGPGTRLLVL.

The chain carries TRBV27 and TRBJ1-2; 7 bases fit TRBD1. Trimming removed 5 bases from V and 2 bases from J; junction bases left unmatched: 2. Germline-derived CDR1 and CDR2 are MNHEY and SMNVEV (reference sequence). The CDR3 runs 13 residues. For the CDR3, the DNA is TGTGCCAGCAGTCAGACAGGGAACTATGGCTACACCTTC. It codes for CASSQTGNYGYTF.

The chain joins TRBV6-4 to TRBJ2-2; D unresolved. Trimming shortened V by 4 bases and J by 3 bases, and 9 bases separated the two germline ends. The CDR3 runs 14 residues. Germline CDR1 and CDR2: MRHNA and SNTAGT. CDR3 coding DNA: TGTGCCAGCAGTGGAGGCCTTGACACCGGGGAGCTGTTTTTT. This gives the protein CASSGGLDTGELFF.

The chain uses TRBV19 and TRBJ1-5, with TRBD1 matching 7 bases. Per germline, CDR1 LNHDA and CDR2 SQIVND (reference sequence). Trimming cost V 4 bases and J 6 bases; bases outside gene matches: 9. This CDR3 is 15 amino acids long. CDR3 in amino acids: CASSTDRAGGQPQHF. CDR3 coding DNA: TGTGCCAGTAGTACCGACAGGGCAGGGGGTCAGCCCCAGCATTTT.

The genes are TRBV10-3 and TRBJ2-1, with D possibly matching TRBD1 (6 bases). The V end lost 1 base, the J end lost 12 bases, and 10 bases lay between the germline ends. The CDR3 is 12 amino acids. The germline gives CDR1 ENHRY, CDR2 SYGVKD. CDR3 in amino acids: CAISEYMDRQFF. The CDR3, as DNA: TGTGCCATCAGTGAGTATATGGACAGGCAGTTCTTC.

This chain links TRBV5-1 with TRBJ2-1; TRBD2 agrees at 10 bases. Trimming cost V 0 bases and J 9 bases; bases outside gene matches: 9. This CDR3 spans 16 amino acids. Germline CDR1 and CDR2: SGHRS and YFSETQ. DNA for the CDR3: TGCGCCAGCAGCTTGGCCGTCCTAGCGGGAGTAGTTGAGCAGTTCTTC. Translation gives CASSLAVLAGVVEQFF.

This chain uses TRBV4-2 with TRBJ1-1; D gene unclear. Trimming cost V 1 base and J 1 base, with 7 bases left between them. The CDR3 consists of 14 residues. The V gene's germline CDR1 is LGHNA and CDR2 YNFKEQ. The CDR3 DNA reads TGTGCCAGCAGCCAAGTCGCAGGGAACACTGAAGCTTTCTTT. Amino acids: CASSQVAGNTEAFF.

The chain couples TRBV30 to TRBJ2-7, with D possibly matching TRBD2 (6 bases). This CDR3 is built from 11 residues. Trimming shortened V by 0 bases and J by 6 bases, and 6 bases separated the two germline ends. Germline V gene lookup returns CDR1 GTSNPN and CDR2 SVGIG (reference sequence). The CDR3 bases are TGTGCCTGGAGTGTCGGGGGCGAGCAGTACTTC. It is translated as CAWSVGGEQYF.

This clone was picked up a small number of times. This chain connects TRBV11-3 to TRBJ2-1, with 15 bases that match TRBD2. Losses at the gene ends were 6 bases for V and 8 bases for J; bases not matched to a gene: 11. Germline values: CDR1 SGHNT, CDR2 YENEEA. The CDR3 extends over 17 amino acids. The chain's CDR3 is CASRYTGLAGGSDEQFF. CDR3 DNA: TGTGCCAGCAGATACACGGGACTAGCGGGAGGTAGCGATGAGCAGTTCTTC.

The V and J genes are TRBV19 and TRBJ2-2; the match to TRBD1 covers 9 bases. There are 18 residues in the CDR3. Trimming at V came to 7 bases and at J to 4 bases, leaving 16 bases not matched to a gene. Germline V gene lookup returns CDR1 LNHDA and CDR2 SQIVND (reference sequence). The CDR3 loop is CASNRETGGARGTGELFF. The CDR3 region has the DNA TGTGCCAGTAATCGGGAGACAGGGGGAGCCCGCGGCACCGGGGAGCTGTTTTTT.

The V gene is TRBV7-8, the J gene TRBJ1-2; D call uncertain. The CDR3 has 16 amino acids. CDR1 SGHVS and CDR2 FQNEAQ come from the germline V gene. V was pared by 1 base and J by 7 bases, with 19 bases between. CDR3 protein: CASSLEVERGPSGYTF. The CDR3 coding sequence is TGTGCCAGCAGCTTAGAGGTTGAACGAGGCCCTTCTGGCTACACCTTC.

The V and J genes are TRBV5-8 and TRBJ1-1; D may be TRBD1 (6 bases). Germline assignment: CDR1 SGHTS and CDR2 YDEGEE. The CDR3 consists of 13 residues. V lost 5 bases to trimming and J lost 1 base, with 9 bases between them. CDR3 coding DNA: TGTGCCAGCAGACCGGACAGGAACACTGAAGCTTTCTTT. Its protein product is CASRPDRNTEAFF.

The V gene is TRBV19, the J gene TRBJ1-5; 8 nucleotides align to TRBD1. This CDR3 has 14 amino acids. Trimming took 4 bases from V and 7 from J; bases not matched to a gene: 6. Germline CDR1 LNHDA, CDR2 SQIVND (reference sequence). Written as DNA, the CDR3 is TGTGCCAGTAGTAAGGGACAGGTACGACAGCCCCAGCATTTT. Its translation is CASSKGQVRQPQHF.

In DNA, the CDR3 is TGTGCCAGCAGTAGCGGTTGGCAGGACAGAAACCAGCAGTACTTC. Encoded protein: CASSSGWQDRNQQYF. The chain uses TRBV6-5 and TRBJ2-7, with D perhaps matching TRBD1 (6 bases). The V end was cut by 5 bases, the J end by 8 bases, with 22 bases between. The CDR3 has 15 residues. The germline V gene encodes CDR1 MNHEY and CDR2 SVGAGI.

The chain recombines TRBV11-3 with TRBJ2-5; weak D call: TRBD2 (5 bases). The CDR3 extends over 13 amino acids. The germline gives CDR1 SGHNT, CDR2 YENEEA. The germline V and J ends were trimmed by 3 bases and 4 bases, with 9 bases remaining between them. The CDR3 spells CASSFVGAETQYF. CDR3 in DNA: TGTGCCAGCAGCTTCGTGGGAGCAGAGACCCAGTACTTC.